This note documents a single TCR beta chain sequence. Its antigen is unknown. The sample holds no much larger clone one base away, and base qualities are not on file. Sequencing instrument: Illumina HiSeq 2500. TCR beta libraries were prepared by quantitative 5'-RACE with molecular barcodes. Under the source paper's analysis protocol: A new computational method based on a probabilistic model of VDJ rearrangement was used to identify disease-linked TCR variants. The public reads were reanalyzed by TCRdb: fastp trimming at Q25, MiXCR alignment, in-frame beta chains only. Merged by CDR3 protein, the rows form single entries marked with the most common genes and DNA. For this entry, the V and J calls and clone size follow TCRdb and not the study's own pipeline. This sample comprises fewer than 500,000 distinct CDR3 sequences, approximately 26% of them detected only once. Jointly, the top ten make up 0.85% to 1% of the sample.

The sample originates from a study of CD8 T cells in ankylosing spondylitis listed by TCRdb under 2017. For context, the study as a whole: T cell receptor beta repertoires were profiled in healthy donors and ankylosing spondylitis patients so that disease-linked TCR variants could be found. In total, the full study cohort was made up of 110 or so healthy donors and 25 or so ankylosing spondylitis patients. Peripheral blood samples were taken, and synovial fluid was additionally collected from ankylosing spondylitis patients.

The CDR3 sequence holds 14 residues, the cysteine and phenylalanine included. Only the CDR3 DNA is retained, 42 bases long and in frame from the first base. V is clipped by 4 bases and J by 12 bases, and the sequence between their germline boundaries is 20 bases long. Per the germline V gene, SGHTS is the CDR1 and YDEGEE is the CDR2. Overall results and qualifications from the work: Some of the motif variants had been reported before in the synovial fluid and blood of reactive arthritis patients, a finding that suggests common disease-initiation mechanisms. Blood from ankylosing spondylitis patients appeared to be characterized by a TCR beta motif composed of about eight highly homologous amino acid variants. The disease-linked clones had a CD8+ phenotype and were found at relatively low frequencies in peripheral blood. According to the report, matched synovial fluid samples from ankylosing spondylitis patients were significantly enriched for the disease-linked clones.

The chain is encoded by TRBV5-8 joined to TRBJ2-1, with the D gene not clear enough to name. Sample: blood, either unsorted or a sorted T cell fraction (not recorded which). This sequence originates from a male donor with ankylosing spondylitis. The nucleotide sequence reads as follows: TGTGCCAGCAGCGTAGAACCCCAAACGTTACGGCAGTTCTTC. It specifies CASSVEPQTLRQFF.